This T cell receptor (beta chain) is drawn from a study of cytomegalovirus exposure and HLA in healthy donors. Germline CDR1 SGHTA, CDR2 FQGTGA. The CDR3 length is 13 residues. Unmatched junction bases numbered 6, after V lost 5 bases and J lost 8 bases. Primers included in the PCR were 60 Vbeta and 13 Jbeta primers. Sequencing used immunoSEQ multiplex PCR; TCRdb keeps in-frame clones, though not all of them. This sample has under 150,000 clones; 75% to 80% occur once, and the top ten carry 1.5% to 2%. Sequencing was done on a sample of PBMCs. V usage is TRBV7-3 and J usage is TRBJ1-1; TRBD1 matches 9 bases. The receptor was isolated from a woman aged 25 to 45 in good health and CMV-seronegative. CDR3 loop: CASSRDRADEAFF. The DNA for the CDR3 is TGTGCCAGCAGCCGGGACAGGGCCGACGAAGCTTTCTTT.